The rows below give T cell receptor beta chains drawn from one sample of a study of blood T cell repertoires in COVID-19. The table came from immunoSEQ multiplex PCR; TCRdb's copy has only in-frame clones and leaves some out. In the table there are 150,000 to 200,000 clones, about 85% of which are singletons. Sequencing was carried out using peripheral blood. These receptors originate from an older woman with COVID-19, enrolled during active disease. Both conserved end residues are part of each CDR3.

V,J,CDR3
TRBV14,TRBJ1-2,CASSQAIISWEEVYTF
TRBV5-1,TRBJ2-1,CASSRETGTGHNEQFF
TRBV5-1,TRBJ2-3,CASSLAAQGTDTQYF
TRBV28,TRBJ1-2,CASRPLGTGYGYTF
TRBV18,TRBJ1-1,CASSVRRDTEAFF
TRBV10-3,TRBJ2-2,CAISGGGVHTGELFF
TRBV27,TRBJ2-3,CASSTGTSGGGTDTQYF
TRBV3-1/TRBV3-2,TRBJ2-1,CASSHYATGGRNEQFF
TRBV29-1,TRBJ2-4,CSVCTQGVNIQYF
TRBV4-1,TRBJ1-2,CASSQVGQGPLGYTF
TRBV12-5,TRBJ2-4,CASGLTGDIQYF
TRBV2,TRBJ2-7,CASTRAGDEYF
TRBV9,TRBJ1-1,CASSVVQGKTEAFF
TRBV27,TRBJ1-4,CASSSYSGKKEKLFF
TRBV7-8,TRBJ1-4,CASSRQGSNEKLFF
TRBV19,TRBJ2-1,CASSIEGSSYNEQFF
TRBV28,TRBJ1-4,CASVQGAREKLFF
TRBV29-1,TRBJ1-2,CSVSQSPTGHYGYTF
TRBV19,TRBJ2-3,CASSIRLADPHTQYF
TRBV28,TRBJ2-7,CATRSPTGYEQYF
TRBV25-1,TRBJ2-1,CASSDLGRKQFF
TRBV2,TRBJ2-5,CASSGALGRGGETQYF
TRBV5-5,TRBJ2-3,CASSLEGLAGADTQYF
TRBV5-4,TRBJ1-2,CASSSLTVPNYGYTF
TRBV5-5,TRBJ1-2,CASSGDFDGLANYGYTF
TRBV21-1,TRBJ2-5,CASSTPAGGRGWETQYF
TRBV30,TRBJ2-3,CAWSVTGGQGDTQYF
TRBV27,TRBJ1-1,CASSFRGTSSRGTEAFF
TRBV6-5,TRBJ2-2,CASRYGQGRTGELFF
TRBV9,TRBJ2-1,CASSVGFPSTSGEQFF
TRBV2,TRBJ1-1,CASSKDRGSTEAFF
TRBV7-2,TRBJ1-1,CASSLALGGNTEAFF
TRBV6-1,TRBJ1-5,CASNEPTQPQHF
TRBV24-1,TRBJ2-2,CATGPTARNTGELFF
TRBV29-1,TRBJ1-1,CSVEVGGGLEAFF
TRBV2,TRBJ1-5,CASSALAGGNQPQHF
TRBV18,TRBJ1-4,CASSQGGGTADRFEKLFF
TRBV12-3/TRBV12-4,TRBJ2-7,CASKGDGFYEQYF
TRBV19,TRBJ1-2,CASSSSGQGSYGYTF
TRBV28,TRBJ1-2,CASTTGQGYGYTF
TRBV7-3,TRBJ2-3,CASSPSRGGTDTQYF
TRBV24-1,TRBJ2-6,CATSDFQGSGANVLTF
TRBV18,TRBJ1-1,CASSPSNGVYGEAFF
TRBV6-4,TRBJ2-5,CASSDDPSGSSDIETQYF
TRBV24-1,TRBJ2-1,CATSGYKSGTGYNEQFF
TRBV15,TRBJ1-5,CATSRDSDQPQHF
TRBV3-1/TRBV3-2,TRBJ1-2,CASSRPDRDYGYTF
TRBV3-1/TRBV3-2,TRBJ1-2,CASSQAKSSGYGYTF
TRBV28,TRBJ1-2,CASGRNGPRGYGYTF
TRBV3-1/TRBV3-2,TRBJ1-6,CASSQQRQGSSPLHF
TRBV2,TRBJ1-3,CASSKTGIPGNTIYF
TRBV2,TRBJ2-7,CASSDWTSGSDGQYF
TRBV5-1,TRBJ1-2,CASSPRAGANYGYTF
TRBV11-2,TRBJ2-2,CASSLARGRTGELFF
TRBV7-9,TRBJ1-1,CASSPQGDTEAFF